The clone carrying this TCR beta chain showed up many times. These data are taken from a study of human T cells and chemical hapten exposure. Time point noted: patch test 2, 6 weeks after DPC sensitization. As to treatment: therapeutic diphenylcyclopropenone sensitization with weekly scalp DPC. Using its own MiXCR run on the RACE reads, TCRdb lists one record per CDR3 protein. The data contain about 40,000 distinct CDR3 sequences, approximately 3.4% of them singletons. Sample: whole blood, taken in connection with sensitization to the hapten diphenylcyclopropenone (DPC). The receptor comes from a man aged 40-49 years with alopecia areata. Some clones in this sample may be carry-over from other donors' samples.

The CDR3 DNA reads as TGCAGTGCTAGCCCCCCCGAACCGGACGAAAAACTGTTTTTT. It translates to CSASPPEPDEKLFF. This chain joins TRBV20-1 and TRBJ1-4; D is uncertain. The CDR3 is 14 residues long. The V gene's germline CDR1 is DFQATT and CDR2 SNEGSKA (reference sequence). V was shortened by 3 bases and J by 8 bases, with 16 bases between the two germline ends.